This T cell receptor (beta chain) was captured by sequencing in a study of OX40 agonist ivuxolimab in advanced cancers. In the study overall: Patients assigned to dose escalation were diagnosed with hepatocellular carcinoma, melanoma, renal cell or head and neck cancer.

This CDR3 comprises 13 residues. With 5 bases removed from V and 9 bases from J, the gap between germline ends came to 15 bases. Germline-derived CDR1 and CDR2 are SGHTA and FQGNSA. Assay used: immunoSEQ multiplex PCR; TCRdb lists only in-frame clones, some missing. The sample includes around 82,000 clones, 88% seen only once; the top ten take 0.45% to 0.6%. The source of this sequence is an adult with an advanced solid tumor such as melanoma, head and neck, liver or kidney cancer. The chain carries TRBV7-2 and TRBJ2-3, with D uncertain. Sequences were derived from CD4+ or CD8+ T cells sorted from blood, sampled in a trial of the OX40 agonist ivuxolimab. CDR3 region: CASSRSVLETQYF. The CDR3 DNA reads TGTGCCAGCAGCCGCTCCGTCCTGGAAACGCAGTATTTT.